This T cell receptor beta chain was profiled in a study of T cell responses to AZD1222 COVID-19 vaccine. Here immunoSEQ multiplex PCR was the method, and the copy in TCRdb shows in-frame clones only, minus some. The repertoire consists of more than 150,000 clones, with 90% occurring once and the leading ten covering over 1.2%. Germline CDR1 SGHTA, CDR2 FQGNSA. Trimming stripped 2 bases from V and 0 bases from J, with 7 bases between. The CDR3 extends over 15 amino acids. This receptor was obtained from an adult in good health. Sequencing was performed on peripheral blood, taken on day 0 of AZD1222 vaccination. V is TRBV7-2 and J is TRBJ2-2; D is ambiguous. CDR3 DNA sequence: TGTGCCAGCAGCTTAAACGGAGCGAACACCGGGGAGCTGTTTTTT. Protein sequence: CASSLNGANTGELFF.